Here is one TCR beta chain with its context. The sample comes from a study of beta chain features in type 1 diabetes. All of the isolated RNA was reverse transcribed, so expressed TCRB transcripts were sequenced. Some clones are missing from TCRdb's copy, which holds only in-frame ones; the method was immunoSEQ multiplex PCR. The sample lists about 40,000 clones; approximately 50% were seen once. The CDR3 covers 11 residues. The V and J ends lost 5 bases and 14 bases respectively, with 15 bases between them. Germline loops: CDR1 SNHLY, CDR2 FYNNEI. The TCR sequence derives from a woman under 30 in good health. The genes are TRBV2 and TRBJ2-5; TRBD2 might be the D (6 bases). The specimen was central memory CD4+ T cells from blood. The CDR3 reads CASSPLGGGYF. The DNA for the CDR3 is TGTGCCAGCAGTCCGTTGGGGGGTGGCTACTTC.